Listed here are 5 T cell receptor beta chains from one sample, sequenced in a study of blood T cell repertoires in COVID-19. Repertoires were generated with immunoSEQ multiplex PCR, while TCRdb's copy carries only in-frame clones and drops some. The sample consists of a few hundred thousand clones, around 92% of them appearing once. Source material: peripheral blood. The source is a person between 18 and 30 years old with COVID-19, enrolled during active disease.

This chain connects TRBV27 to TRBJ2-1; D unresolved. CDR3 length: 11 amino acids. Germline CDR1 MNHEY, CDR2 SMNVEV (reference sequence). V lost 8 bases, J lost 5 bases, and 7 bases lay in between. In DNA, the CDR3 is TGTGCCAGCTCTTCTCACAATGAGCAGTTCTTC. It translates to CASSSHNEQFF.

The chain uses TRBV3-1 (or the pseudogene TRBV3-2) and TRBJ2-7; weak D call: TRBD2 (5 bases). V was trimmed by 0 bases and J by 2 bases, leaving 8 bases between them. Per the germline V gene, CDR1 is LGHDT and CDR2 is YNNKEL (reference sequence). The CDR3 sequence is 14 residues long. CDR3 sequence: CASSQDHGTYEQYF. As DNA, the CDR3 is TGTGCCAGCAGCCAAGACCACGGGACCTACGAGCAGTACTTC.

The chain links TRBV11-2 to TRBJ1-6; weak D call: TRBD1 (6 bases). The V end lost 2 bases, the J end lost 2 bases, and 13 bases lay between the germline ends. The CDR3 length is 17 residues. Germline V CDR1 and CDR2: SGHAT, FQNNGV. The CDR3 region has the DNA TGTGCCAGCAGCTTAACCCCCACAGGGCCCTATAATTCACCCCTCCACTTT. It yields the protein CASSLTPTGPYNSPLHF.

The chain carries TRBV13 and TRBJ2-7, with 13 nucleotides matching TRBD2. The CDR3 length is 18 residues. Germline V gene sequence: CDR1 PRHDT, CDR2 FYEKMQ (reference sequence). With 5 bases clipped from V and 1 base from J, the junction kept 11 bases outside the gene matches. CDR3 in DNA: TGTGCCAGCAGCCATACGGGACTAGCGGGAACGGTATCCTACGAGCAGTACTTC. Protein product: CASSHTGLAGTVSYEQYF.

The chain joins TRBV6-4 to TRBJ1-1; 8 nucleotides line up with TRBD1. The CDR3 runs 15 residues. V shed 3 bases, J shed 1 base, and the junction held 4 bases outside the gene matches. Per the germline V gene, CDR1 is MRHNA and CDR2 is SNTAGT. CDR3 residues: CASSDWTGRNTEAFF. The CDR3 DNA is TGTGCCAGCAGTGATTGGACAGGGAGGAACACTGAAGCTTTCTTT.